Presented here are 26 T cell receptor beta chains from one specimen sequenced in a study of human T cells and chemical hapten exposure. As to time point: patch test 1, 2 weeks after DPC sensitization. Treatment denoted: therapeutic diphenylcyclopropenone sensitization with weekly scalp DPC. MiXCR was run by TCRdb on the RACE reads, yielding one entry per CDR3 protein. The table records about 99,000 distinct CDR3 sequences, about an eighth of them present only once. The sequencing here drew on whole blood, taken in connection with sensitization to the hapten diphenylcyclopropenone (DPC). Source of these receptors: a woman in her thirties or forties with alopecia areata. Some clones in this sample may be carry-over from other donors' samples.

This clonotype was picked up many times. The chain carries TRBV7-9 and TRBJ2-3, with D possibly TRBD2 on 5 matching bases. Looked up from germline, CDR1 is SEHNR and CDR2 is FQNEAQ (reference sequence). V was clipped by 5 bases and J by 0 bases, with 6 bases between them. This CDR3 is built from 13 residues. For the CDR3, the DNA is TGTGCCAGCAGCCCGGGAAGCACAGATACGCAGTATTTT. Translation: CASSPGSTDTQYF.

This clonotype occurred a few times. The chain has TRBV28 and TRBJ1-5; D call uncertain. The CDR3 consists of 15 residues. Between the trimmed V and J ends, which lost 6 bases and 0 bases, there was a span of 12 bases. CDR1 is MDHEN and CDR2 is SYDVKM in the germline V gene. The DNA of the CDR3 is TGTGCCAGCAGATCCGACACTTATAGCAATCAGCCCCAGCATTTT. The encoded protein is CASRSDTYSNQPQHF.

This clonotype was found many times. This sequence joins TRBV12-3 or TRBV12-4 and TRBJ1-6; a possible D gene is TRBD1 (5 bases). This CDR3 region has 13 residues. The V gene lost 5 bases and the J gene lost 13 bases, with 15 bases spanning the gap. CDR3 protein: CASSPQGLGPLHF. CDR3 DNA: TGTGCCAGCAGTCCCCAGGGCCTAGGGCCCCTCCACTTT.

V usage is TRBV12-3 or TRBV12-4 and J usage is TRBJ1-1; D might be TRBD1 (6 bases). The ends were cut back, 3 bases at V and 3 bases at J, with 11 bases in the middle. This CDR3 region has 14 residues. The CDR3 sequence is CASSFRGRDTEAFF. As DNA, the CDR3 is TGTGCCAGCAGTTTTCGGGGGCGAGACACTGAAGCTTTCTTT.

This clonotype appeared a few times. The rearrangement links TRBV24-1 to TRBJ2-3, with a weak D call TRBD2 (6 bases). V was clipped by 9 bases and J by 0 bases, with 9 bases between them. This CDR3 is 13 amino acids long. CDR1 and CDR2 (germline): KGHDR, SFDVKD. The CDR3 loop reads CATSRGSTDTQYF. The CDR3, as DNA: TGTGCCACCTCTCGGGGGAGCACAGATACGCAGTATTTT.

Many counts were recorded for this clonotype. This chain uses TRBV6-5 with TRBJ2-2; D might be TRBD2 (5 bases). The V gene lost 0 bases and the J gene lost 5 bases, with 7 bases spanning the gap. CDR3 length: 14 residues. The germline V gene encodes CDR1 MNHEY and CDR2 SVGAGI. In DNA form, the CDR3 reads TGTGCCAGCAGTTACTCGCCGGGAACCGGGGAGCTGTTTTTT. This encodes CASSYSPGTGELFF.

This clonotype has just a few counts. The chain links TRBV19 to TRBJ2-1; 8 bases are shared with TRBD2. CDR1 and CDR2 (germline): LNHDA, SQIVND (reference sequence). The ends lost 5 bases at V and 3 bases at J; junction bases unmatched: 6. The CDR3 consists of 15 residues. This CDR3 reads CASSEGLAYYNEQFF. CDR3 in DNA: TGTGCCAGTAGTGAAGGACTAGCTTACTACAATGAGCAGTTCTTC. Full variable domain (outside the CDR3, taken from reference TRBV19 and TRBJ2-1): DGGITQSPKYLFRKEGQNVTLSCEQNLNHDAMYWYRQDPGQGLRLIYYSQIVNDFQKGDIAEGYSVSREKKESFPLTVTSAQKNPTAFYLCASSEGLAYYNEQFFGPGTRLTVL.

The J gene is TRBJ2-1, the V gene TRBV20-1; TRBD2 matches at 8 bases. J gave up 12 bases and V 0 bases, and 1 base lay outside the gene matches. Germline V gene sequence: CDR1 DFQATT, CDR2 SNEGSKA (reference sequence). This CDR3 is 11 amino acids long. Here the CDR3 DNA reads TGCAGTGCTAGAGAGGCGGGGGGGCAGTTCTTC. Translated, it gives CSAREAGGQFF.

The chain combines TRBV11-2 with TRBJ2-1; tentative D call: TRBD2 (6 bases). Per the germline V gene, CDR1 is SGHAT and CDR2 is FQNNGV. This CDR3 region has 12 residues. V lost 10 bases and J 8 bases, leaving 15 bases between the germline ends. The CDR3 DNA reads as TGTGCCATCGGGGGACCCGGCGATGAGCAGTTCTTC. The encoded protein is CAIGGPGDEQFF. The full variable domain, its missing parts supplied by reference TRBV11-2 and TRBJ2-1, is EAGVAQSPRYKIIEKRQSVAFWCNPISGHATLYWYQQILGQGPKLLIQFQNNGVVDDSQLPKDRFSAERLKGVDSTLKIQPAKLEDSAVYLCAIGGPGDEQFFGPGTRLTVL.

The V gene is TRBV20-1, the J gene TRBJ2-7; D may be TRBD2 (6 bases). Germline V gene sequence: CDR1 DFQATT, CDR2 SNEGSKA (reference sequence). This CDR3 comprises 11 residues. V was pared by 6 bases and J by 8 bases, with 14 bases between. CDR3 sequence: CSAGAGSQQYF. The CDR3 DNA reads TGCAGTGCCGGTGCGGGGTCGCAGCAGTACTTC.

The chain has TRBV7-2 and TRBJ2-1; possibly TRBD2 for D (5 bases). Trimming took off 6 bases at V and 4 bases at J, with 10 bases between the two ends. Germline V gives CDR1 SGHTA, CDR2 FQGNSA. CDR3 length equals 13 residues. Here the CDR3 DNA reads TGTGCCAGCAGTACTAGGACTTACAATGAGCAGTTCTTC. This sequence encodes CASSTRTYNEQFF.

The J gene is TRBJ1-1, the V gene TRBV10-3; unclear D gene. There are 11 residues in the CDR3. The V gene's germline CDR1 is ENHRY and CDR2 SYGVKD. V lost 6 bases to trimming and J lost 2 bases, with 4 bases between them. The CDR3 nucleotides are TGTGCCATCAGGGGTAACACTGAAGCTTTCTTT. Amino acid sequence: CAIRGNTEAFF.

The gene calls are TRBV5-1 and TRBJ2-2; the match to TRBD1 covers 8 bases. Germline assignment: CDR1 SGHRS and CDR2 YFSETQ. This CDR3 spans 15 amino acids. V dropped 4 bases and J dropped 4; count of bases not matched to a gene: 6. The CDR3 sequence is CASSLRTGGTGELFF. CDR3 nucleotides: TGCGCCAGCAGCCTCCGAACAGGGGGCACCGGGGAGCTGTTTTTT.

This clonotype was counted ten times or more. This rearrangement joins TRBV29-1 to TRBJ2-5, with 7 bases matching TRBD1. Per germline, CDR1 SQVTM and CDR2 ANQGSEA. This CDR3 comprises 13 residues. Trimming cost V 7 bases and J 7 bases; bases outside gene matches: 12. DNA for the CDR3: TGCAGCGGCCGGGACAGTCCTGGGGGGACCCAGTACTTC. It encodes CSGRDSPGGTQYF. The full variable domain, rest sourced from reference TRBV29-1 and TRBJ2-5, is SAVISQKPSRDICQRGTSLTIQCQVDSQVTMMFWYRQQPGQSLTLIATANQGSEATYESGFVIDKFPISRPNLTFSTLTVSNMSPEDSSIYLCSGRDSPGGTQYFGPGTRLLVL.

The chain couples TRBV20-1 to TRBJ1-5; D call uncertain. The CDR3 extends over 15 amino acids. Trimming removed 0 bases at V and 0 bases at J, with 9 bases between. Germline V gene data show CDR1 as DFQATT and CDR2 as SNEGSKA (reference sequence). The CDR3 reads CSARDRRSSNQPQHF. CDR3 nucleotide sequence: TGCAGTGCTAGAGACCGCAGGAGTAGCAATCAGCCCCAGCATTTT.

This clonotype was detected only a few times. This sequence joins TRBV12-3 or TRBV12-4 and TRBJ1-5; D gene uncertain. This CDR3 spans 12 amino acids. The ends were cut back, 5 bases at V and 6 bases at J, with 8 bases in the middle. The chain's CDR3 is CASSIGSQPQHF. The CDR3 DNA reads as TGTGCCAGCAGTATCGGAAGTCAGCCCCAGCATTTT.

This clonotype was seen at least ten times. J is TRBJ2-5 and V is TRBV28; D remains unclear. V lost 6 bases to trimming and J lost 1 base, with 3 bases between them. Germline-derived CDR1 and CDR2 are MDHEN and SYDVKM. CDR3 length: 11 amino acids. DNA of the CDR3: TGTGCCAGCAGGAGCCAAGAGACCCAGTACTTC. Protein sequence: CASRSQETQYF.

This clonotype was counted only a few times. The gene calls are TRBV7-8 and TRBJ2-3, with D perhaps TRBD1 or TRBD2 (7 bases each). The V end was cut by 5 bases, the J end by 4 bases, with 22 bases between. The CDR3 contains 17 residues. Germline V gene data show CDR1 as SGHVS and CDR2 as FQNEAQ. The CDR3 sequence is CASSVGRTGWRPDTQYF. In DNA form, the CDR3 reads TGTGCCAGCAGCGTCGGGAGGACAGGATGGCGGCCAGATACGCAGTATTTT.

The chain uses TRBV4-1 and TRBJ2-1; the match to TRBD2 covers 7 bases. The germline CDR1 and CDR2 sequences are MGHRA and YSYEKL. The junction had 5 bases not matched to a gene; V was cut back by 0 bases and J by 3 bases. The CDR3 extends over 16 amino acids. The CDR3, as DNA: TGCGCCAGCAGCCAAGACCCCGGCGGGAGCTACAATGAGCAGTTCTTC. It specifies CASSQDPGGSYNEQFF.

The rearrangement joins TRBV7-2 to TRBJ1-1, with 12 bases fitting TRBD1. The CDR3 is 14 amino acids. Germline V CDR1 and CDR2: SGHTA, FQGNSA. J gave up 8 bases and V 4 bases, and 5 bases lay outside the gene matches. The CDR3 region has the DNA TGTGCCAGCAGCTCGTGGGACAGGGGGCAAGAAGCTTTCTTT. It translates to CASSSWDRGQEAFF.

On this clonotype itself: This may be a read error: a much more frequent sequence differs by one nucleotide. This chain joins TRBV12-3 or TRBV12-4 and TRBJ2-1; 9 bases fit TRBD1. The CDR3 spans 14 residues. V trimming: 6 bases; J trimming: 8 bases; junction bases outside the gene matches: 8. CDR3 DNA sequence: TGTGCCAGCAGCGATCAACAGGGGGCGGATGAGCAGTTCTTC. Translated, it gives CASSDQQGADEQFF.

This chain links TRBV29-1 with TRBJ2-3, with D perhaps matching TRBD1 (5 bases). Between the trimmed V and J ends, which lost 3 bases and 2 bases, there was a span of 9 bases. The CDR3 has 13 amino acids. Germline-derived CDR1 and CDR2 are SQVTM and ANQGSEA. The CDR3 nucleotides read TGCAGCGTTGAGCCTGGGGCCACAGATACGCAGTATTTT. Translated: CSVEPGATDTQYF.

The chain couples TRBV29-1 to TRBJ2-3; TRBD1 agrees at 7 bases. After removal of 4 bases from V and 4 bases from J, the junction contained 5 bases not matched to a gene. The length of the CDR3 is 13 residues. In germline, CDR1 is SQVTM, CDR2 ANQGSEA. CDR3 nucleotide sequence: TGCAGCGTTGGGGACAGATCTTCAGATACGCAGTATTTT. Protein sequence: CSVGDRSSDTQYF.

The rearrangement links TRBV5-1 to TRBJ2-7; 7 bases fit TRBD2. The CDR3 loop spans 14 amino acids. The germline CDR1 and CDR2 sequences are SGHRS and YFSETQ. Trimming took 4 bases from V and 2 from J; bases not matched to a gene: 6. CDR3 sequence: CASSEERDAYEQYF. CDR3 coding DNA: TGCGCCAGCAGCGAAGAGCGGGACGCCTACGAGCAGTACTTC.

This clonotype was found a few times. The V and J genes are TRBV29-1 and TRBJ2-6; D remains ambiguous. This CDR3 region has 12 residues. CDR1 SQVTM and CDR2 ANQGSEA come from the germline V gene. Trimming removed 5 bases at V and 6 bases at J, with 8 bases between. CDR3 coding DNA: TGCAGCGTTTTGTCCGTGGCCAACGTCCTGACTTTC. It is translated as CSVLSVANVLTF. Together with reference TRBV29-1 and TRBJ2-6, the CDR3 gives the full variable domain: SAVISQKPSRDICQRGTSLTIQCQVDSQVTMMFWYRQQPGQSLTLIATANQGSEATYESGFVIDKFPISRPNLTFSTLTVSNMSPEDSSIYLCSVLSVANVLTFGAGSRLTVL.

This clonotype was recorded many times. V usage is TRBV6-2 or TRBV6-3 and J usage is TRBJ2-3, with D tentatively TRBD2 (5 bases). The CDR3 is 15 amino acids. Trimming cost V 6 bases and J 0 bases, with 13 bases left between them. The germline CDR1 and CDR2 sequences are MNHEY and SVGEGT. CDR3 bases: TGTGCCAGCAGGGACGAGCGGCCTAGCACAGATACGCAGTATTTT. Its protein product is CASRDERPSTDTQYF.